These T cell receptor beta chains were read from a single sample in a study of Ad26.COV2.S vaccination and SARS-CoV-2 variants. Method: immunoSEQ multiplex PCR; TCRdb's copy keeps in-frame clones and lacks some. The sample includes roughly 500,000 clones, about 88% seen only once; the top ten take about 2.7%. Sequencing was performed on peripheral blood, taken in a trial of Ad26.COV2.S vaccine versus placebo. The receptors were sampled from a person aged 18-65 years who received the Ad26.COV2.S COVID-19 vaccine or a placebo. Each CDR3 is given with its conserved first and last residue. Fields, in order: clone size, V gene, J gene, D gene, CDR3 protein, CDR3 DNA. The D gene is left open where the match is weak. Some rows mark clone size as missing; the rest say once, few, many or name a class of expanded clone.

size: .
V: TRBV7-2
J: TRBJ2-7
D: TRBD2
CDR3: CASSAVTSGVEQYF
DNA: TGTGCCAGCAGCGCCGTGACTAGCGGGGTCGAGCAGTACTTC

size: .
V: TRBV4-1
J: TRBJ2-1
D: TRBD2
CDR3: CASSQDPSLAGDYNEQFF
DNA: TGCGCCAGCAGCCAAGACCCGTCCCTAGCGGGAGACTACAATGAGCAGTTCTTC

size: .
V: TRBV4-1
J: TRBJ2-2
D: .
CDR3: CASSQVGPNTGELFF
DNA: TGCGCCAGCAGCCAAGTGGGGCCGAACACCGGGGAGCTGTTTTTT

size: .
V: TRBV18
J: TRBJ2-3
D: .
CDR3: CASSPSPPGDTQYF
DNA: TGTGCCAGCTCACCAAGTCCGCCGGGAGATACGCAGTATTTT

size: .
V: TRBV7-2
J: TRBJ2-1
D: .
CDR3: CASSWDSVNEQFF
DNA: TGTGCCAGCAGCTGGGATTCGGTGAATGAGCAGTTCTTC

size: .
V: TRBV2
J: TRBJ2-3
D: TRBD1
CDR3: CASTQRTGGTDTQYF
DNA: TGTGCCAGCACCCAACGGACAGGGGGGACAGATACGCAGTATTTT

size: .
V: TRBV5-4
J: TRBJ2-1
D: TRBD1
CDR3: CASSTRDRAQFF
DNA: TGTGCCAGCAGCACCAGGGACAGGGCCCAGTTCTTC

size: .
V: TRBV5-1
J: TRBJ2-1
D: .
CDR3: CASSLEAGNEQFF
DNA: TGCGCCAGCAGCTTGGAGGCGGGAAATGAGCAGTTCTTC

size: .
V: TRBV6-2/TRBV6-3
J: TRBJ2-1
D: .
CDR3: CASSSRHVEQFF
DNA: TGTGCCAGCAGTTCCCGGCATGTTGAGCAGTTCTTC

size: .
V: TRBV7-9
J: TRBJ2-2
D: .
CDR3: CASSQQSTGELFF
DNA: TGTGCCAGCAGCCAACAGAGCACCGGGGAGCTGTTTTTT

size: .
V: TRBV2
J: TRBJ2-7
D: TRBD2
CDR3: CASSENSGGSGGPQYF
DNA: TGTGCCAGCAGTGAAAATAGTGGTGGCAGCGGGGGCCCACAGTACTTC

size: .
V: TRBV4-3
J: TRBJ1-6
D: TRBD1
CDR3: CASSQAIYRDRGQSPLHF
DNA: TGCGCCAGCAGCCAAGCCATCTACCGAGACAGGGGGCAATCACCCCTCCACTTT

size: .
V: TRBV11-1
J: TRBJ2-1
D: .
CDR3: CASTPDLAGDEQFF
DNA: TGTGCCAGCACCCCCGACTTAGCTGGCGATGAGCAGTTCTTC

size: .
V: TRBV7-2
J: TRBJ2-2
D: TRBD1
CDR3: CASSQPDRGIPGELFF
DNA: TGTGCCAGCAGCCAACCCGACAGGGGAATTCCCGGGGAGCTGTTTTTT

size: .
V: TRBV24-1
J: TRBJ1-4
D: .
CDR3: CATSDSGFEKLFF
DNA: TGTGCCACCAGTGATTCGGGGTTTGAAAAACTGTTTTTT

size: .
V: TRBV5-1
J: TRBJ2-7
D: .
CDR3: CASSLVSGMWVYEQYF
DNA: TGCGCCAGCAGCTTGGTCTCAGGAATGTGGGTCTACGAGCAGTACTTC

size: .
V: TRBV5-1
J: TRBJ2-1
D: TRBD2
CDR3: CASTMGGAGGIEQFF
DNA: TGCGCCAGCACCATGGGAGGAGCGGGAGGTATTGAGCAGTTCTTC

size: .
V: TRBV5-1
J: TRBJ2-6
D: .
CDR3: CASREATGSGANVLTF
DNA: TGCGCCAGCAGAGAGGCCACAGGCTCTGGGGCCAACGTCCTGACTTTC

size: .
V: TRBV5-1
J: TRBJ1-6
D: .
CDR3: CASSLAGERGSPLHF
DNA: TGCGCCAGCAGCTTGGCGGGGGAGCGGGGTTCACCCCTCCACTTT

size: .
V: TRBV6-2/TRBV6-3
J: TRBJ1-2
D: TRBD1
CDR3: CASSPQGAKGYTF
DNA: TGTGCCAGCAGTCCGCAGGGGGCCAAAGGCTACACCTTC

size: .
V: TRBV5-5
J: TRBJ1-3
D: TRBD1
CDR3: CASSLEDRRLTGNTIYF
DNA: TGTGCCAGCAGCTTGGAGGACAGGCGACTAACAGGAAACACCATATATTTT

size: .
V: TRBV5-1
J: TRBJ2-1
D: TRBD1
CDR3: CASSPDGTGTYNEQFF
DNA: TGCGCCAGCAGCCCCGACGGGACAGGAACCTACAATGAGCAGTTCTTC

size: .
V: TRBV7-9
J: TRBJ2-6
D: .
CDR3: CASSLGGSGANVLTF
DNA: TGTGCCAGCAGCTTAGGGGGCTCTGGGGCCAACGTCCTGACTTTC

size: .
V: TRBV4-1
J: TRBJ2-5
D: TRBD1
CDR3: CASSFRPGQGAETQYF
DNA: TGCGCCAGCAGCTTCCGACCGGGACAGGGAGCAGAGACCCAGTACTTC

size: .
V: TRBV5-4
J: TRBJ2-5
D: .
CDR3: CASSIQPSSETQYF
DNA: TGTGCCAGCAGCATTCAGCCAAGTAGTGAGACCCAGTACTTC

size: .
V: TRBV27
J: TRBJ2-3
D: .
CDR3: CASSLNLRPDTQYF
DNA: TGTGCCAGCAGCCTAAATCTTCGACCAGATACGCAGTATTTT

size: .
V: TRBV11-3
J: TRBJ1-1
D: TRBD1
CDR3: CASSPRTGMNTEAFF
DNA: TGTGCCAGCAGCCCCCGGACAGGGATGAACACTGAAGCTTTCTTT

size: .
V: TRBV6-2/TRBV6-3
J: TRBJ2-2
D: TRBD1
CDR3: CASSPPNTLTGRTGELFF
DNA: TGTGCCAGCAGCCCCCCCAACACCTTGACAGGGCGCACCGGGGAGCTGTTTTTT

size: .
V: TRBV6-2/TRBV6-3
J: TRBJ1-2
D: .
CDR3: CASSSGLGYTF
DNA: TGTGCCAGCAGCTCGGGCCTTGGCTACACCTTC

size: .
V: TRBV15
J: TRBJ1-2
D: .
CDR3: CATSRDGGGGNYGYTF
DNA: TGTGCCACCAGCAGAGATGGGGGGGGCGGTAACTATGGCTACACCTTC

size: few
V: TRBV6-5
J: TRBJ1-5
D: .
CDR3: CASSSTARQPQHF
DNA: TGTGCCAGCAGTAGTACGGCCCGTCAGCCCCAGCATTTT

size: .
V: TRBV19
J: TRBJ1-6
D: .
CDR3: CASSRHLGEANNSPLHF
DNA: TGTGCCAGTAGTCGGCACCTCGGGGAGGCCAATAATTCACCCCTCCACTTT

size: few
V: TRBV27
J: TRBJ1-3
D: .
CDR3: CASSTRQEGNTIYF
DNA: TGTGCCAGCAGTACCCGACAGGAGGGAAACACCATATATTTT

size: .
V: TRBV4-3
J: TRBJ2-3
D: .
CDR3: CASSRGSTDTQYF
DNA: TGCGCCAGCAGCCGCGGAAGCACAGATACGCAGTATTTT

size: .
V: TRBV4-1
J: TRBJ2-3
D: .
CDR3: CASSQGRLGASTDTQYF
DNA: TGCGCCAGCAGCCAAGGGCGTCTCGGAGCTAGCACAGATACGCAGTATTTT

size: .
V: TRBV30
J: TRBJ1-5
D: .
CDR3: CAWSVMAVDQPQHF
DNA: TGTGCCTGGAGTGTAATGGCCGTAGATCAGCCCCAGCATTTT

size: .
V: TRBV7-2
J: TRBJ2-7
D: TRBD1
CDR3: CASSSRTGPAYEQYF
DNA: TGTGCCAGCAGCTCTCGGACAGGTCCAGCCTACGAGCAGTACTTC

size: .
V: TRBV5-5
J: TRBJ1-3
D: .
CDR3: CASSLDGHSGNTIYF
DNA: TGTGCCAGCAGCTTAGACGGTCACTCTGGAAACACCATATATTTT

size: .
V: TRBV18
J: TRBJ2-5
D: .
CDR3: CASSPPGGRPQETQYF
DNA: TGTGCCAGCTCACCACCAGGGGGTAGGCCCCAAGAGACCCAGTACTTC

size: .
V: TRBV27
J: TRBJ2-1
D: .
CDR3: CASSSHSSYNEQFF
DNA: TGTGCCAGCAGTTCCCACAGCTCCTACAATGAGCAGTTCTTC

size: .
V: TRBV29-1
J: TRBJ1-2
D: .
CDR3: CSVEDSLGGARVYGYTF
DNA: TGCAGCGTTGAAGATAGCCTTGGGGGGGCGCGAGTATACGGCTACACCTTC